The 26 T cell receptor beta chains below all came from one sample that was sequenced in a study of blood T cell repertoires in COVID-19. The data were produced by immunoSEQ multiplex PCR, yet TCRdb's version contains in-frame clones alone and is incomplete. The table lists roughly 290,000 clones, around 85% of them singletons. The source material was peripheral blood. The receptors stem from a human donor with COVID-19, enrolled during active disease. The donor label of this sample is uncertain.

The CDR3 DNA follows: TGCGCCAGCAGCTTGGCGTCGGCAGGCCGCGGAAACACCATATATTTT. It encodes CASSLASAGRGNTIYF. The V gene is TRBV5-1, the J gene TRBJ1-3, with D hard to call. V was clipped by 0 bases and J by 4 bases, with 14 bases between them. The germline V gene has CDR1 SGHRS and CDR2 YFSETQ. The CDR3 length is 16 residues.

This chain connects TRBV14 to TRBJ1-6, with 8 positions matching TRBD1. The germline V gene encodes CDR1 SGHDN and CDR2 FVKESK. V dropped 7 bases and J dropped 6; count of bases not matched to a gene: 5. This CDR3 is 14 amino acids long. The CDR3 spells CASTWTGLNSPLHF. DNA for the CDR3: TGTGCCAGCACTTGGACAGGGCTTAATTCACCCCTCCACTTT.

This clone was counted once. The chain carries TRBV29-1 and TRBJ2-5, with TRBD1 identical over 12 bases. This CDR3 has 15 residues. Germline lookup yields CDR1 SQVTM and CDR2 ANQGSEA. J gave up 5 bases and V 1 base, and 5 bases lay outside the gene matches. CDR3 amino acids: CSVEGDRGRRETQYF. The CDR3 DNA is TGCAGCGTTGAAGGGGACAGGGGGCGCCGGGAGACCCAGTACTTC.

The chain has TRBV3-1 (or the pseudogene TRBV3-2) and TRBJ2-7; perhaps TRBD2 as D (5 bases). The CDR3 covers 14 residues. V lost 2 bases and J 3 bases, leaving 11 bases between the germline ends. The V gene's germline CDR1 is LGHDT and CDR2 YNNKEL (reference sequence). CDR3: CASSQMAGFYEQYF. The DNA of the CDR3 is TGTGCCAGCAGCCAAATGGCGGGCTTCTACGAGCAGTACTTC.

The V and J genes are TRBV3-1 (or the pseudogene TRBV3-2) and TRBJ2-7; TRBD1 might be the D (5 bases). Germline lookup yields CDR1 LGHDT and CDR2 YNNKEL (reference sequence). The CDR3 contains 12 residues. Trimming pared 0 bases from V and 12 bases from J, leaving 12 bases between. The chain's CDR3 is CASSQEGHRRYF. The CDR3 bases are TGTGCCAGCAGCCAAGAAGGACACAGGCGGTACTTC.

The rearrangement uses TRBV5-4 and TRBJ2-4, with TRBD1 matching over 12 bases. After removal of 4 bases from V and 7 bases from J, the junction contained 3 bases not matched to a gene. The CDR3 extends over 14 amino acids. Germline assignment: CDR1 SGHNT and CDR2 YYREEE (reference sequence). The DNA of the CDR3 is TGTGCCAGCAGCCCCGGGACAGGGGGCAACATTCAGTACTTC. As protein: CASSPGTGGNIQYF.

This chain joins TRBV9 and TRBJ1-1, with a possible D match to TRBD1 (6 bases). Germline loops: CDR1 SGDLS, CDR2 YYNGEE. V was cut by 5 bases and J by 7 bases, with 12 bases left in between. The CDR3 runs to 12 residues. Written as DNA, the CDR3 is TGTGCCAGCAGTCGACAGGACAATGAAGCTTTCTTT. This translates into CASSRQDNEAFF.

V gene TRBV7-2 combines with J gene TRBJ2-7, with 9 bases aligning to TRBD2. Germline CDR1 reads SGHTA; CDR2 reads FQGNSA. The CDR3 runs to 16 residues. V lost 1 base to trimming and J lost 7 bases; unmatched junction nucleotides: 11. CDR3: CASSLEAGGPYVEQYF. The DNA for the CDR3 is TGTGCCAGCAGCTTAGAAGCGGGAGGCCCCTACGTGGAGCAGTACTTC.

The chain recombines TRBV30 with TRBJ1-4; no definite D call. Trimming cost V 4 bases and J 0 bases, with 9 bases left between them. CDR1 and CDR2 from the germline V gene are GTSNPN and SVGIG (reference sequence). The CDR3 contains 14 residues. The CDR3 spells CAWNAGATNEKLFF. Here the CDR3 DNA reads TGTGCCTGGAACGCGGGAGCAACTAATGAAAAACTGTTTTTT.

This chain joins TRBV7-2 and TRBJ1-1; D may be TRBD1 (6 bases). V was clipped by 5 bases and J by 1 base, with 8 bases between them. This CDR3 has 13 residues. Germline CDR1 is SGHTA and CDR2 is FQGNSA. This chain's CDR3 is CASSTQGNTEAFF. DNA for the CDR3: TGTGCCAGCAGCACACAGGGGAACACTGAAGCTTTCTTT.

The chain employs TRBV24-1 and TRBJ1-4; no definite D call. Germline values: CDR1 KGHDR, CDR2 SFDVKD. The CDR3 spans 15 residues. V was pared by 4 bases and J by 7 bases, with 15 bases between. CDR3 region: CATSDPRGTAEKLFF. CDR3 nucleotides: TGTGCCACCAGTGACCCACGAGGAACGGCTGAAAAACTGTTTTTT.

This clone was observed once. The chain joins TRBV21-1 to TRBJ2-6; no DNA check was done on the table's D call, TRBD2. TRBV21-1 is assigned pseudogene status. This CDR3 contains 19 residues. CDR3 DNA: TGTGCCAGCAGCATGACGTTGGTCGATGCGGTCCCTGGGGCCAACGTCCTGACTTTC. Translated, it gives CASSMTLVDAVPGANVLTF.

This rearrangement joins TRBV19 to TRBJ2-1; 8 nucleotides match TRBD2. The CDR3 is made up of 15 amino acids. From germline, CDR1 is LNHDA and CDR2 SQIVND (reference sequence). With 5 bases clipped from V and 8 bases from J, the junction kept 11 bases outside the gene matches. CDR3 loop: CASSREGREIDEQFF. The CDR3, as DNA: TGTGCCAGTAGTCGGGAGGGGCGGGAGATCGATGAGCAGTTCTTC.

This clone was counted only a few times. The chain carries TRBV28 and TRBJ1-1; D possibly corresponds to TRBD1 (6 bases). This CDR3 spans 13 amino acids. CDR1 MDHEN and CDR2 SYDVKM come from the germline V gene. V was shortened by 2 bases and J by 7 bases, with 11 bases between the two germline ends. The CDR3 loop is CASSLPTGLEAFF. CDR3 coding DNA: TGTGCCAGCAGTTTACCTACAGGGCTTGAAGCTTTCTTT.

V is TRBV3-1 (or the pseudogene TRBV3-2) and J is TRBJ2-3, with TRBD1 matching over 8 bases. The CDR3 has 16 residues. After removal of 2 bases from V and 2 bases from J, the junction contained 6 bases not matched to a gene. Germline-derived CDR1 and CDR2 are LGHDT and YNNKEL (reference sequence). CDR3 sequence (DNA): TGTGCCAGCAGCCAAAAGAGGCAGGGGGCCACAGATACGCAGTATTTT. Protein sequence: CASSQKRQGATDTQYF.

This clone was observed once. The chain joins TRBV19 to TRBJ1-1; D is perhaps TRBD1 (6 bases). Trimming took 5 bases from V and 4 from J, leaving 11 bases between them. The CDR3 length is 13 residues. Germline V gives CDR1 LNHDA, CDR2 SQIVND (reference sequence). CDR3 in DNA: TGTGCCAGTAGTGCACAGGGTGCCACTGAAGCTTTCTTT. This codes for CASSAQGATEAFF.

CDR3 nucleotide sequence: TGTGCCTGGAGTCGGGACAGCTCGGGGTATAATGAAAAACTGTTTTTT. Translated, it gives CAWSRDSSGYNEKLFF. The rearrangement joins TRBV30 to TRBJ1-4, with TRBD1 matching 7 bases. This CDR3 is built from 16 residues. Germline CDR1 is GTSNPN and CDR2 is SVGIG (reference sequence). V lost 2 bases and J lost 4; bases outside the gene matches: 10.

There are a few counts of this clone. The chain links TRBV9 to TRBJ1-2; D is uncertain. The germline V gene has CDR1 SGDLS and CDR2 YYNGEE. This CDR3 comprises 14 residues. Trimming shortened V by 0 bases and J by 6 bases, and 12 bases separated the two germline ends. The CDR3 nucleotides are TGTGCCAGCAGCGTAGAGCCCCCTAGAGATGGCTACACCTTC. Protein product: CASSVEPPRDGYTF.

This chain joins TRBV28 and TRBJ1-2; no definite D call. Trimming removed 6 bases at V and 8 bases at J, with 19 bases between. Germline CDR1 and CDR2: MDHEN and SYDVKM. The CDR3 is 14 residues long. As DNA, the CDR3 is TGTGCCAGCAGCCCCCCTGGACGGACTTTAGGCTACACCTTC. Translation gives CASSPPGRTLGYTF.

The rearrangement uses TRBV27 and TRBJ2-7; 7 bases match TRBD1. The J segment lost 6 bases and the V segment lost 5 bases, leaving 4 bases of the junction unmatched. Germline CDR1 and CDR2: MNHEY and SMNVEV (reference sequence). The CDR3 length is 12 residues. The CDR3 nucleotides are TGTGCCAGCAGTATCACAGGGGCCGAGCAGTACTTC. Translation gives CASSITGAEQYF.

The V and J genes are TRBV10-3 and TRBJ2-5; D is unresolved. The V gene's germline CDR1 is ENHRY and CDR2 SYGVKD. This CDR3 contains 13 residues. Trimming pared 7 bases from V and 2 bases from J, leaving 11 bases between. Here the CDR3 DNA reads TGTGCCATCAAAATCCAGGATCAAGAGACCCAGTACTTC. Its translation is CAIKIQDQETQYF.

This clone was recorded only once. The chain joins TRBV25-1 to TRBJ2-1, with 12 bases identical to TRBD2. This CDR3 is 14 amino acids long. Germline values: CDR1 MGHDK, CDR2 SYGVNS. Trimming took 2 bases from V and 10 from J; bases not matched to a gene: 3. DNA for the CDR3: TGTGCCAGCAGTGAACGGACTAGCGGGATAGAGCAGTTCTTC. Protein sequence: CASSERTSGIEQFF.

V is TRBV6-6 and J is TRBJ2-3; 9 positions match TRBD2. V lost 0 bases to trimming and J lost 6 bases; unmatched junction nucleotides: 4. This CDR3 is built from 15 residues. Germline V CDR1 and CDR2: MNHNY, SVGAGI (reference sequence). Here the CDR3 DNA reads TGTGCCAGCAGTTACTCGTCAGCGGGAGGTGATACGCAGTATTTT. It is translated as CASSYSSAGGDTQYF.

This rearrangement joins TRBV19 to TRBJ1-1; D remains unclear. The CDR3 contains 14 residues. Germline values: CDR1 LNHDA, CDR2 SQIVND (reference sequence). Deletions cut 8 bases from V and 1 base from J, with 14 bases between. CDR3 DNA sequence: TGTGCCAGTCGACTGATTGGAGGGAACACTGAAGCTTTCTTT. Protein product: CASRLIGGNTEAFF.

About this clone: The germline gene is not matched at one end of the junction; a read error may be the cause. This chain links TRBV7-7 with TRBJ2-3; 7 positions match TRBD2. The germline CDR1 and CDR2 sequences are SSHAT and FNYEAQ (reference sequence). The CDR3 is 15 amino acids. The CDR3 DNA reads TGTGCTAGCAGCCAAGGACTAGTTGGGACAGATACGCAGTATTTT. It encodes CASSQGLVGTDTQYF.

V gene TRBV11-1 combines with J gene TRBJ2-3, with 11 bases aligning to TRBD2. Per germline, CDR1 SGHAT and CDR2 FQDESV (reference sequence). Unmatched junction bases numbered 6, after V lost 6 bases and J lost 4 bases. The CDR3 length is 15 residues. The CDR3 protein is CASRPNSGRADTQYF. For the CDR3, the DNA is TGTGCCAGCAGACCTAATAGCGGGAGGGCAGATACGCAGTATTTT.